The 3 T cell receptor beta chains given below trace back to one sample, sequenced in a study of blood T cell repertoires in COVID-19. The repertoire was sequenced with immunoSEQ multiplex PCR; TCRdb's copy has only in-frame clones and lacks some. This table has over 80,000 clones, around 89% appearing once. The specimen sequenced was peripheral blood. The receptors here all came from a man aged 50 or older with acute or convalescent COVID-19.

The V gene is TRBV20-1, the J gene TRBJ2-1, with D possibly matching TRBD2 (5 bases). V was shortened by 3 bases and J by 0 bases, with 9 bases between the two germline ends. This CDR3 contains 14 residues. In germline, CDR1 is DFQATT, CDR2 SNEGSKA (reference sequence). CDR3 in DNA: TGCAGTGCTAGTAGCGAGAGCTCCTACAATGAGCAGTTCTTC. Translation: CSASSESSYNEQFF.

This chain connects TRBV3-1 (or the pseudogene TRBV3-2) to TRBJ2-1; 13 nucleotides align to TRBD2. CDR3 length: 15 residues. Unmatched junction bases numbered 4, after V lost 4 bases and J lost 7 bases. Germline lookup yields CDR1 LGHDT and CDR2 YNNKEL (reference sequence). CDR3 nucleotides: TGTGCCAGCAGCCCCCCGGGACTAGCGGGGAATGAGCAGTTCTTC. Translating gives CASSPPGLAGNEQFF.

CDR3 region: CASSESQGAADTQYF. CDR3 DNA sequence: TGCGCCAGCAGCGAATCACAGGGGGCCGCAGATACGCAGTATTTT. The chain combines TRBV4-1 with TRBJ2-3; TRBD1 matches at 9 bases. The germline CDR1 and CDR2 sequences are MGHRA and YSYEKL. This CDR3 contains 15 residues. With 5 bases clipped from V and 4 bases from J, the junction kept 7 bases outside the gene matches.